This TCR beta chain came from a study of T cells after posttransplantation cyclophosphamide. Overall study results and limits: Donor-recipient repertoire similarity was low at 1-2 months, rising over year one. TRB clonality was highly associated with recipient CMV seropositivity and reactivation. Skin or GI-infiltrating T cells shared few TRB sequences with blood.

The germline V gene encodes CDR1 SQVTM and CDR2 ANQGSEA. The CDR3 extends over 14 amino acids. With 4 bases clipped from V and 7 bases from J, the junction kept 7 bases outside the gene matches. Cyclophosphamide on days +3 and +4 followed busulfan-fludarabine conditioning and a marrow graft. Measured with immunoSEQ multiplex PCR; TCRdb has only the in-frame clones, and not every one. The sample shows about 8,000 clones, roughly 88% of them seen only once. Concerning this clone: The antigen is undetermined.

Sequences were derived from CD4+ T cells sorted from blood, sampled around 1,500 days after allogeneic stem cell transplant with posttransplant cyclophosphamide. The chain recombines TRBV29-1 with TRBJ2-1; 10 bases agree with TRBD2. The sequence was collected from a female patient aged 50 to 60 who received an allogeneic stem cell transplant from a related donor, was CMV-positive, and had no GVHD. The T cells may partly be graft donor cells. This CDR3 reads CSVGGGSGRNEQFF. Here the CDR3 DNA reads TGCAGCGTTGGAGGTGGTAGCGGGAGGAATGAGCAGTTCTTC.